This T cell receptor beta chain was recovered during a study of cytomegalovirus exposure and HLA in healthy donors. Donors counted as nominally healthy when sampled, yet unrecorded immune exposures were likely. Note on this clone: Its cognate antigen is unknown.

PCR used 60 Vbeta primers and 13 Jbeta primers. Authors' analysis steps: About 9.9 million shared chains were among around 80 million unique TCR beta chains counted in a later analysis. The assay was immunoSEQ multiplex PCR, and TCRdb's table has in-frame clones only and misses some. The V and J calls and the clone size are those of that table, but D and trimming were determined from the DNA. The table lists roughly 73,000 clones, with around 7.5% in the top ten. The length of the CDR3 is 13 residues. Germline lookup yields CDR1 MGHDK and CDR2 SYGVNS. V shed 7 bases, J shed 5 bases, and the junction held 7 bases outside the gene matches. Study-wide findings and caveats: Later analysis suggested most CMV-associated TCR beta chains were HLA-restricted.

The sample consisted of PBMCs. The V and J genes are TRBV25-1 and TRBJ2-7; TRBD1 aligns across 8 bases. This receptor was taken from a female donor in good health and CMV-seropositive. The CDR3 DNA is TGTGCCAGCAAGGGCACAGGGGGAAACGAGCAGTACTTC. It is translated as CASKGTGGNEQYF.